This TCR beta chain is drawn from a study of T-cell reconstitution after alpha-beta-depleted transplantation in children. Study-wide findings and caveats: By one year post-transplant, T-cell counts and diversity largely arose from T cells that were newly produced.

The V end lost 7 bases, the J end lost 6 bases, and 17 bases lay between the germline ends. The germline gives CDR1 LNHDA, CDR2 SQIVND (reference sequence). There are 14 residues in the CDR3. With regard to this clonotype: Its target is not known.

TCRbeta library preparation incorporated unique molecular identifiers. TCRdb itself ran the PCR reads through MiXCR, one entry per CDR3 protein. The data hold about 980,000 distinct CDR3 sequences, with around 30% observed a single time. Sequencing used PBMCs, mostly from graft donor cells, obtained 360 days after TCRalphabeta/CD19-depleted stem cell transplant. The rearrangement links TRBV19 to TRBJ2-3; possibly TRBD1 for D (5 bases). The source of this sequence is a boy younger than two who had a stem cell transplant for SCID, so the T cells may come from the graft donor. The CDR3 DNA reads as TGTGCCAGTAAAAAAGACAGAGCGCAGGATACGCAGTATTTT. Amino acid sequence: CASKKDRAQDTQYF.